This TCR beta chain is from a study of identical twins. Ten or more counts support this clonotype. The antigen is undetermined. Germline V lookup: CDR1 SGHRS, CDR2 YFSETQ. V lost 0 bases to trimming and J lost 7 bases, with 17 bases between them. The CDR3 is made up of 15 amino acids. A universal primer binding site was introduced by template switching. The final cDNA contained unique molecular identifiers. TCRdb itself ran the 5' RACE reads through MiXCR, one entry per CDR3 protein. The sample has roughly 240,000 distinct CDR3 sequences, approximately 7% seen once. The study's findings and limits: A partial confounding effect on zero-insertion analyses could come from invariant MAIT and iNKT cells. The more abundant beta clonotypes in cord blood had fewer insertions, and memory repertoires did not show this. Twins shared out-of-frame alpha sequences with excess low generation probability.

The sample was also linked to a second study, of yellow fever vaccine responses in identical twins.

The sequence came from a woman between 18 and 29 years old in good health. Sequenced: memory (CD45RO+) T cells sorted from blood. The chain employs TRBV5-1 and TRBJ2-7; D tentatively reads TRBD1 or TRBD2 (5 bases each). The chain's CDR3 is CASSLADRAVGEQYF. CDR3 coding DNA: TGCGCCAGCAGCTTGGCTGACAGAGCGGTGGGGGAGCAGTACTTC.